The 18 T cell receptor beta chains below were found in one sample sequenced in a study of T cell clonality in common variable immunodeficiency. The study, taken as a whole, reports: Fewer deletions and N-nucleotide insertions were reportedly seen in common variable immunodeficiency TCR beta sequences.

Here immunoSEQ multiplex PCR was the method, and the copy in TCRdb shows in-frame clones only, minus some. The sample shows around 33,000 clones, none of them appearing just once. These receptors' targets are unknown. Sequencing used peripheral blood mononuclear cells. These receptors came from a human donor with common variable immunodeficiency.

This clone was recorded a few times. The CDR3 end is not reached by the read, which stops 3 residues before it; the germline J gene fills it in. This chain joins TRBV7-9 and TRBJ2-1, with TRBD2 matching over 8 bases. Germline loops: CDR1 SEHNR, CDR2 FQNEAQ (reference sequence). Trimming cost V 5 bases and J 2 bases; bases outside gene matches: 2. The CDR3 covers 14 residues. CDR3 DNA (partial): TGTGCCAGCAGCCCGACTAGCGCCTACAATGAG. Translated: CASSPTSAYNE. The whole CDR3 sequence reads CASSPTSAYNEQFF.

This clone has a count of ten or more. The observed sequence ends 3 residues before the CDR3 terminus, with the missing tail filled in from the germline J gene. The V gene is TRBV7-3, the J gene TRBJ2-3; tentatively, D is TRBD1 (5 bases). The germline V and J ends were trimmed by 5 bases and 2 bases, with 17 bases remaining between them. The CDR3 has 16 amino acids. CDR1 and CDR2 from the germline V gene are SGHTA and FQGTGA. The CDR3 here is CASSPNWGGITDTQYF. Incomplete CDR3 DNA: TGTGCCAGCAGCCCCAATTGGGGCGGAATCACAGATACG.

Concerning this clone: The CDR3 goes on 3 residues after the read ends, and that part is filled in from the germline J gene. The chain links TRBV19 to TRBJ1-4; D gene ambiguous. V lost 1 base, J lost 2 bases, and 8 bases lay in between. The V gene's germline CDR1 is LNHDA and CDR2 SQIVND (reference sequence). The CDR3 sequence is 15 residues long. Partial CDR3 DNA: TGTGCCAGTAGTATAGGAGGAGGGACTAATGAAAAA. Translating gives CASSIGGGTNEK. The CDR3 in full is CASSIGGGTNEKLFF.

Note on this clone: With the read ending 3 residues before the CDR3 end, the germline J gene is used to fill in that end. This chain uses TRBV10-3 with TRBJ2-7; 10 nucleotides agree with TRBD2. The CDR3 is made up of 14 amino acids. CDR1 and CDR2 (germline): ENHRY, SYGVKD. V shed 10 bases, J shed 6 bases, and the junction held 12 bases outside the gene matches. CDR3 loop: CATTTAGGIVEQYF. The CDR3 DNA, read in part, is TGTGCCACAACGACAGCGGGAGGGATTGTCGAG.

This clone has at least ten counts. The read finishes 3 residues shy of the CDR3 end, and the germline J gene is used to complete it. The chain uses TRBV7-2 and TRBJ2-2, with D possibly matching TRBD2 (5 bases). Germline CDR1 is SGHTA and CDR2 is FQGNSA. This CDR3 comprises 14 residues. Trimming pared 4 bases from V and 7 bases from J, leaving 13 bases between. Incomplete CDR3 DNA: TGTGCCAGCAGCTCCCGGACTGGGCACGGGGAG. It specifies CASSSRTGHGE. The entire CDR3 protein is CASSSRTGHGELFF. The complete variable domain, with remaining parts taken from reference TRBV7-2 and TRBJ2-2, reads GAGVSQSPSNKVTEKGKDVELRCDPISGHTALYWYRQSLGQGLEFLIYFQGNSAPDKSGLPSDRFSAERTGGSVSTLTIQRTQQEDSAVYLCASSSRTGHGELFFGEGSRLTVL.

This clone has a handful of counts. The CDR3 is cut off 3 residues early in the read; its end comes from the germline J gene. The V gene is TRBV2, the J gene TRBJ2-3; the D is unclear. CDR1 SNHLY and CDR2 FYNNEI come from the germline V gene. V gave up 6 bases and J gave up 2 bases, with 12 bases separating them. This CDR3 region has 14 residues. This CDR3 is CASSLLLNTDTQYF. The sequenced CDR3 bases are TGTGCCAGCAGCTTGTTGCTAAACACAGATACG.

In this sample, this clone turned up many times. From the germline J gene comes the end of the CDR3, since the read stops 3 residues before it. The V call is TRBV20-1, the J call TRBJ1-2; the match to TRBD1 covers 7 bases. The trim removed 3 bases at V and 3 bases at J, leaving 19 bases unmatched. Germline CDR1 and CDR2: DFQATT and SNEGSKA (reference sequence). CDR3 length: 18 amino acids. The CDR3 DNA, read in part, is TGCAGTGCTAGTCCGGACAGGTTCTTGTTAGACGGCTACTATGGC. Encoded protein: CSASPDRFLLDGYYG. The CDR3 in full is CSASPDRFLLDGYYGYTF.

As concerns this clone: From the germline J gene comes the end of the CDR3, since the read stops 3 residues before it. J is TRBJ1-2 and V is TRBV2, with a weak D call TRBD1 (5 bases). This CDR3 region has 13 residues. Trimming cost V 7 bases and J 7 bases, with 16 bases left between them. Germline V gives CDR1 SNHLY, CDR2 FYNNEI. The CDR3 bases that were read are TGTGCCAGCACTCGAACGAGGGGTACTGGC. Translating it yields CASTRTRGTG. The full-length CDR3 reads as CASTRTRGTGYTF.

This clone was detected a few times. The missing CDR3 end, 3 residues past where the read stops, is filled in from the germline J gene. The rearrangement joins TRBV7-9 to TRBJ1-1, with D hard to call. CDR1 and CDR2 (germline): SEHNR, FQNEAQ (reference sequence). The CDR3 runs to 13 residues. Trimming took 7 bases from V and 1 from J, leaving 10 bases between them. CDR3 bases read: TGTGCCAGCACCCCTGGCCCGAACACTGAA. Residues: CASTPGPNTE. The complete CDR3 sequence is CASTPGPNTEAFF.

This clone showed up many times. The read ends 3 residues early relative to the CDR3; the germline J gene fills the gap. This sequence joins TRBV4-1 and TRBJ1-1, with D uncertain. Germline V gene sequence: CDR1 MGHRA, CDR2 YSYEKL. The CDR3 has 13 amino acids. The CDR3 reads CASSQEGWPEAFF. The CDR3 bases that were read are TGCGCCAGCAGCCAAGAAGGGTGGCCAGAA.

This clone was observed at least ten times. The read is 3 residues too short to cover the CDR3 end, so that end is filled in from the germline J gene. The chain joins TRBV19 to TRBJ1-1; the D is unclear. This CDR3 has 11 residues. Germline V gives CDR1 LNHDA, CDR2 SQIVND (reference sequence). Partial CDR3 DNA: TGTGCCAGTAGTATCGGGTTCGAA. The encoded protein is CASSIGFE. The CDR3 in full is CASSIGFEAFF.

There are a few counts of this clone. The read ends 3 residues before the CDR3 terminus; that terminus is restored from the germline J gene. The chain links TRBV2 to TRBJ2-2; D ambiguous. CDR3 length equals 12 residues. Germline CDR1 reads SNHLY; CDR2 reads FYNNEI. V lost 10 bases, J lost 2 bases, and 8 bases lay in between. The part of the CDR3 DNA that was read is TGTGCCACCTTTATAAACACCGGGGAG. Amino acid sequence: CATFINTGE. The CDR3 in full is CATFINTGELFF.

This clone was counted at least ten times. The read finishes 3 residues shy of the CDR3 end, and the germline J gene is used to complete it. This chain joins TRBV20-1 and TRBJ1-2, with TRBD1 matching 7 bases. The V gene end was trimmed by 3 bases and the J gene end by 2 bases; junction bases not matched to a gene: 3. The CDR3 has 13 amino acids. Germline loops: CDR1 DFQATT, CDR2 SNEGSKA (reference sequence). The DNA read from the CDR3 is TGCAGTGCTAGGATACAGGGGAACTATGGC. Translation gives CSARIQGNYG. The whole CDR3 protein reads CSARIQGNYGYTF.

The CDR3 spells CASSVRAGSRQETQYF. The covered CDR3 bases are TGTGCCAGCAGTGTCAGGGCAGGGAGCCGCCAAGAGACC. The V gene is TRBV6-1, the J gene TRBJ2-5; D may correspond to TRBD1 or TRBD2 (5 bases each). Sequencing ends 3 residues short of the CDR3 end; the germline J gene provides the rest. CDR1 is MNHNS and CDR2 is SASEGT in the germline V gene. The CDR3 length is 16 residues. The germline V and J ends were trimmed by 4 bases and 1 base, with 16 bases remaining between them.

This clone turned up a few times. The CDR3 goes on 3 residues after the read ends, and that part is filled in from the germline J gene. The V call is TRBV5-1, the J call TRBJ2-1; 7 bases are shared with TRBD2. This CDR3 spans 14 amino acids. Losses at the gene ends were 1 base for V and 8 bases for J; bases not matched to a gene: 6. Germline V gene lookup returns CDR1 SGHRS and CDR2 YFSETQ. The part of the CDR3 DNA that was read is TGCGCCAGCAGCTTGCGAGCGGGAAGCTATGAG. The encoded protein is CASSLRAGSYE. The full CDR3 sequence reads CASSLRAGSYEQFF.

Ten or more counts support this clone. The read terminates 3 residues ahead of where the CDR3 ends, so the germline J gene completes it. The chain combines TRBV5-1 with TRBJ2-5, with a tentative D call TRBD1 (6 bases). The CDR3 is 14 amino acids. Deletions cut 4 bases from V and 3 bases from J, with 13 bases between. Germline-derived CDR1 and CDR2 are SGHRS and YFSETQ. This chain's CDR3 is CASSHYPGEETQYF. Incomplete CDR3 DNA: TGCGCCAGCAGCCATTATCCAGGGGAAGAGACC. The full variable domain, with the rest looked up from reference TRBV5-1 and TRBJ2-5, is KAGVTQTPRYLIKTRGQQVTLSCSPISGHRSVSWYQQTPGQGLQFLFEYFSETQRNKGNFPGRFSGRQFSNSRSEMNVSTLELGDSALYLCASSHYPGEETQYFGPGTRLLVL.

This clone was seen at least ten times. Read coverage stops 3 residues before the CDR3 terminus; the germline J gene supplies the remainder. The V call is TRBV18, the J call TRBJ1-1; 7 bases align to TRBD1. Germline-derived CDR1 and CDR2 are KGHSH and LQKENI. The junction had 12 bases not matched to a gene; V was cut back by 4 bases and J by 7 bases. CDR3 length: 15 residues. This chain's CDR3 is CASSRQTGPESEAFF. CDR3 bases read: TGTGCCAGCTCACGCCAGACAGGGCCGGAGAGTGAA.

CDR3 in amino acids: CASSLPAGINEQFF. The sequenced part of the CDR3 DNA is TGTGCCAGCAGCTTACCCGCAGGAATCAATGAG. The V call is TRBV7-9, the J call TRBJ2-1; D is unresolved. The CDR3 extends 3 residues past the end of the read, so its final part is completed from the germline J gene. V was pared by 2 bases and J by 6 bases, with 11 bases between. Per the germline V gene, CDR1 is SEHNR and CDR2 is FQNEAQ (reference sequence). This CDR3 has 14 residues.